The 15 T cell receptor beta chains below were found in one sample sequenced in a study of tissue T cells after allogeneic stem cell transplantation. Sequencing was performed with immunoSEQ multiplex PCR; in TCRdb, only in-frame clones are kept and a portion is missing. Of about 48,000 clones detected, 73% appear once; the ten largest clones hold about 0.77%. The sample was sorted cells pooled from one or two spleens. The receptors originated from a pool of C57BL/6 mice in good health.

In regard to this clone: Gene names follow the mouse nomenclature. The read comes to an end 1 residue before the CDR3 does, leaving the germline J gene to fill in the end. This chain joins TRBV13-2 and TRBJ1-5, with D possibly matching TRBD1 (6 bases). Germline V gene data show CDR1 as NNHNN and CDR2 as SYGAGS (reference sequence). The CDR3 consists of 14 residues. V lost 5 bases to trimming and J lost 0 bases, with 9 bases between them. Incomplete CDR3 DNA: TGTGCCAGCGGACAGGGAGATAACAACCAGGCTCCGCTT. Translation: CASGQGDNNQAPL. The whole CDR3 protein reads CASGQGDNNQAPLF.

A word on this clone: Here the gene names and germline are mouse. The CDR3 extends 1 residue past the end of the read, so its final part is completed from the germline J gene. J is TRBJ2-1 and V is TRBV4, with 12 bases that match TRBD2. Germline CDR1 reads LGHDT; CDR2 reads YNNKQL (reference sequence). After removal of 4 bases from V and 4 bases from J, the junction contained 2 bases not matched to a gene. The CDR3 has 15 amino acids. The CDR3 spells CASSLTGGAYAEQFF. The CDR3 DNA, read in part, is TGTGCCAGCAGCTTGACTGGGGGGGCTTATGCTGAGCAGTTC.

A word on this clone: These gene names are mouse names. The observed sequence ends 1 residue before the CDR3 terminus, with the missing tail filled in from the germline J gene. The chain links TRBV2 to TRBJ2-3, with D unclear. Trimming cost V 1 base and J 0 bases, with 5 bases left between them. Germline V lookup: CDR1 LGHNA, CDR2 YSYQKL. CDR3 length: 14 amino acids. The covered CDR3 bases are TGTGCCAGCAGCCAAGTCTCTAGTGCAGAAACGCTGTAT. Translating it yields CASSQVSSAETLY. The CDR3 in its entirety is CASSQVSSAETLYF.

Comments on this clone: Gene names and germline match the mouse. The DNA ends 1 residue before the CDR3 does, and the rest of the CDR3 is filled in from the germline J gene. This chain uses TRBV21 with TRBJ1-6, with no clear D. TRBV21 is an ORF; its function is uncertain. TRBJ1-6 is reported as an ORF; its role is uncertain. The CDR3 is made up of 13 amino acids. Trimming removed 3 bases at V and 4 bases at J, with 4 bases between. This CDR3 is CASSQTYNSPLYF. The CDR3 DNA, read in part, is TGTGCTAGCAGTCAGACATATAATTCGCCCCTCTAC.

On this clone: Gene names are mouse gene names. Read sequence stops 1 residue before the CDR3 end, and the germline J gene provides the missing end. The V gene is TRBV13-2, the J gene TRBJ1-2, with D perhaps matching TRBD1 (6 bases). This CDR3 contains 14 residues. V dropped 2 bases and J dropped 1 base, with 9 bases sitting between them. The V gene's germline CDR1 is NNHNN and CDR2 SYGAGS (reference sequence). The sequenced CDR3 bases are TGTGCCAGCGGTGAGGGACATATAAACTCCGACTACACC. This sequence encodes CASGEGHINSDYT. The full CDR3 protein reads CASGEGHINSDYTF.

Concerning this clone itself: Gene names denote mouse genes. The read halts 1 residue ahead of the CDR3 end, with the missing end drawn from the germline J gene. The chain recombines TRBV2 with TRBJ1-1, with D possibly being TRBD1 (5 bases). The germline V and J ends were trimmed by 2 bases and 1 base, with 8 bases remaining between them. The CDR3 is 14 residues long. Germline values: CDR1 LGHNA, CDR2 YSYQKL. CDR3 loop: CASSQQGGNTEVFF. CDR3 DNA (partial): TGTGCCAGCAGCCAACAGGGCGGGAACACAGAAGTCTTC.

Remarks on this clone: The gene names given are mouse names. The read ends 1 residue shy of where the CDR3 ends; the end is completed using the germline J gene. V and J are TRBV2 and TRBJ2-2; D possibly corresponds to TRBD1 (5 bases). This CDR3 is 15 amino acids long. V gave up 0 bases and J gave up 4 bases, with 9 bases separating them. The germline V gene has CDR1 LGHNA and CDR2 YSYQKL. The CDR3 loop is CASSQERGGTGQLYF. The DNA read from the CDR3 is TGTGCCAGCAGCCAAGAGAGGGGAGGCACCGGGCAGCTCTAC.

This clone was recorded a few times. The genes are named according to mouse. Sequencing ends 1 residue short of the CDR3 end; the germline J gene provides the rest. This chain joins TRBV1 and TRBJ1-4; 9 bases agree with TRBD1. Germline assignment: CDR1 NSQYPW and CDR2 LRSPGD (reference sequence). This CDR3 has 15 amino acids. The J segment lost 3 bases and the V segment lost 3 bases, leaving 2 bases of the junction unmatched. The part of the CDR3 DNA that was read is TGCACCTGCAGTGCTGGGACAGGGACCAACGAAAGATTATTT. Its translation: CTCSAGTGTNERLF. In full, the CDR3 reads CTCSAGTGTNERLFF. The whole variable domain, filled in from reference TRBV1 and TRBJ1-4, reads VTLLEQNPRWRLVPRGQAVNLRCILKNSQYPWMSWYQQDLQKQLQWLFTLRSPGDKEVKSLPGADYLATRVTDTELRLQVANMSQGRTLYCTCSAGTGTNERLFFGHGTKLSVL.

In the case of this clone: Gene names denote mouse genes. The CDR3 goes on 1 residue after the read ends, and that part is filled in from the germline J gene. The genes are TRBV12-2 and TRBJ1-4; 10 nucleotides align to TRBD1. Looked up from germline, CDR1 is SGHLS and CDR2 is HYDKME. V dropped 2 bases and J dropped 7; count of bases not matched to a gene: 3. This CDR3 is 14 amino acids long. Here the CDR3 reads CASSQTGGAERLFF. The covered CDR3 bases are TGTGCCAGCTCTCAGACAGGGGGCGCCGAAAGATTATTT.

On this clone itself: The genes are named according to mouse. The sequenced fragment ends 1 residue before the CDR3 boundary, so the rest is inferred from the germline J gene. The chain is built from TRBV2 and TRBJ2-1, with D possibly being TRBD1 (6 bases). CDR1 and CDR2 (germline): LGHNA, YSYQKL. Trimming pared 0 bases from V and 3 bases from J, leaving 9 bases between. The CDR3 runs to 15 residues. CDR3 protein: CASSQEPDSYAEQFF. Incomplete CDR3 DNA: TGTGCCAGCAGCCAAGAACCGGACAGCTATGCTGAGCAGTTC.

Comment on this clone: Gene labels here are mouse ones. The read is 1 residue too short to cover the CDR3 end, so that end is filled in from the germline J gene. The chain recombines TRBV16 with TRBJ1-2; unclear D gene. The CDR3 covers 13 residues. Trimming took off 4 bases at V and 0 bases at J, with 6 bases between the two ends. Germline CDR1 and CDR2: SGHSA and FRNQAP. CDR3 residues: CASSSSANSDYTF. The sequenced part of the CDR3 DNA is TGTGCAAGCAGCTCTTCAGCAAACTCCGACTACACC.

As to this clone: Each gene name is a mouse one. The read halts 1 residue ahead of the CDR3 end, with the missing end drawn from the germline J gene. The chain recombines TRBV3 with TRBJ2-1; TRBD1 is a possible D gene (6 bases). Germline values: CDR1 SNHLY, CDR2 FYNGKV (reference sequence). CDR3 length: 15 residues. V lost 0 bases, J lost 1 base, and 7 bases lay in between. Partial CDR3 DNA: TGTGCCAGCAGCTTAGCGCAGGGGAACTATGCTGAGCAGTTC. This sequence encodes CASSLAQGNYAEQF. The entire CDR3 sequence reads CASSLAQGNYAEQFF.

In the case of this clone: Mouse gene names apply. The read terminates 1 residue before the CDR3 end, so the remaining end is supplied by the germline J gene. The chain links TRBV19 to TRBJ1-1, with 9 bases matching TRBD1. CDR1 is FNHDT, CDR2 SITEND, per germline (reference sequence). The CDR3 is 13 amino acids. V shed 5 bases and J 5 bases; nucleotides not matched to a gene: 4. CDR3 amino acids: CASRRGTGTEVFF. The part of the CDR3 DNA that was read is TGTGCCAGCAGGAGGGGGACAGGGACAGAAGTCTTC.

On this clone: Gene names refer to mouse genes. The read finishes 1 residue shy of the CDR3 end, and the germline J gene is used to complete it. The chain has TRBV19 and TRBJ2-5; perhaps TRBD2 as D (6 bases). The V gene's germline CDR1 is FNHDT and CDR2 SITEND (reference sequence). This CDR3 has 13 amino acids. Trimming shortened V by 3 bases and J by 3 bases, and 8 bases separated the two germline ends. CDR3 sequence: CASSNGGQDTQYF. The covered CDR3 bases are TGTGCCAGCAGTAATGGGGGACAAGACACCCAGTAC.

For this clone: Genes and germline come from the mouse. The read halts 1 residue ahead of the CDR3 end, with the missing end drawn from the germline J gene. This sequence joins TRBV31 and TRBJ2-7; 8 nucleotides line up with TRBD1. The CDR3 loop spans 12 amino acids. Unmatched junction bases numbered 2, after V lost 3 bases and J lost 4 bases. Germline loops: CDR1 GKSSPN, CDR2 SITVG. The DNA read from the CDR3 is TGTGCCTGGAGAACAGGGGGGTATGAACAGTAC. This encodes CAWRTGGYEQY. The entire CDR3 sequence reads CAWRTGGYEQYF. The entire variable domain, with the rest obtained from reference TRBV31 and TRBJ2-7, is as follows: AQTIHQWPVAEIKAVGSPLSLGCTIKGKSSPNLYWYWQATGGTLQQLFYSITVGQVESVVQLNLSASRPKDDQFILSTEKLLLSHSGFYLCAWRTGGYEQYFGPGTRLTVL.